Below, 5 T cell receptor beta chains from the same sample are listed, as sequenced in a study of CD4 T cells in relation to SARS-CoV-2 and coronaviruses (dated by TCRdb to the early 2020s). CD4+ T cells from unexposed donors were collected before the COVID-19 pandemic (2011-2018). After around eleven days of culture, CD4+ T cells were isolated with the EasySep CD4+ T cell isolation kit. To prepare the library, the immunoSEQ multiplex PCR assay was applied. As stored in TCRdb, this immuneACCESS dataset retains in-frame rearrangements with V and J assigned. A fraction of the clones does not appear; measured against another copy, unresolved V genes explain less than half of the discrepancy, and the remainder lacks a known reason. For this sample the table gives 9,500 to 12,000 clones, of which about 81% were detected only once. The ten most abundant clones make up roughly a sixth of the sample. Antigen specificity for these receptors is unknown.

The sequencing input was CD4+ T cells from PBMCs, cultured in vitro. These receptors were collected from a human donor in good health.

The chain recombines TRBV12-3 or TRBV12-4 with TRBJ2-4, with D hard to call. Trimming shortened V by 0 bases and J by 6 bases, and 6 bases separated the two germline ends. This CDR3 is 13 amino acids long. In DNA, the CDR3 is TGTGCCAGCAGTTTAGCCAGGCCAAACATTCAGTACTTC. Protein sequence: CASSLARPNIQYF.

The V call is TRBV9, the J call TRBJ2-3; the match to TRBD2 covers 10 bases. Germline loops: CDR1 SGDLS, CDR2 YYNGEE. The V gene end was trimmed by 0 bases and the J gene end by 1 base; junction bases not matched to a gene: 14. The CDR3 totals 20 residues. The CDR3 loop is CASSVAGLAGVVGRTDTQYF. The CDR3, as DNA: TGTGCCAGCAGCGTAGCTGGGCTAGCGGGGGTAGTGGGGCGCACAGATACGCAGTATTTT.

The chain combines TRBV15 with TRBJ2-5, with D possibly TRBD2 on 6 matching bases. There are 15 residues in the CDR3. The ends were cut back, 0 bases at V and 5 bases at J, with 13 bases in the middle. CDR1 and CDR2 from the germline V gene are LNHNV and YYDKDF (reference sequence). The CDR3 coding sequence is TGTGCCACCAGCAGAGATCAAGGCGGGGTGGAGACCCAGTACTTC. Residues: CATSRDQGGVETQYF.

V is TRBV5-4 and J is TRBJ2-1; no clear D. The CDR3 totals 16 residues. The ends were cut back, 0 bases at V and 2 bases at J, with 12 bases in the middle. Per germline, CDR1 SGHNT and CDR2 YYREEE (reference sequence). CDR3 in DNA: TGTGCCAGCAGCTTGGATGAAGTGGAGACCTACAATGAGCAGTTCTTC. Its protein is CASSLDEVETYNEQFF.

CDR3 protein: CSVVGTGGSTQYF. In DNA, the CDR3 is TGCAGCGTTGTCGGGACAGGGGGGTCAACGCAGTATTTT. The rearrangement links TRBV29-1 to TRBJ2-3; 11 nucleotides agree with TRBD1. CDR1 SQVTM and CDR2 ANQGSEA come from the germline V gene. V trimming: 4 bases; J trimming: 9 bases; junction bases outside the gene matches: 6. This CDR3 has 13 residues.